These 3 T cell receptor beta chains came from one sample sequenced in a study of cytomegalovirus exposure and HLA in healthy donors. Primers included in the PCR were 60 Vbeta and 13 Jbeta primers. The assay was immunoSEQ multiplex PCR, and TCRdb's table has in-frame clones only and misses some. Among 110,000 or so clones listed, 65% to 75% were seen once. Specimen: PBMCs. The source is a woman aged 50 to 65 in good health and CMV-seropositive.

The gene calls are TRBV9 and TRBJ2-7; 10 bases agree with TRBD1. V gave up 4 bases and J gave up 6 bases; unmatched junction bases: 10. The CDR3 totals 15 residues. CDR1 is SGDLS and CDR2 is YYNGEE in the germline V gene. The chain's CDR3 is CASSPRQGALSEQYF. DNA for the CDR3: TGTGCCAGCAGCCCACGACAGGGGGCGCTGAGCGAGCAGTACTTC.

This clone was observed a few times. The rearrangement links TRBV2 to TRBJ1-5; weak D call: TRBD1 (5 bases). This CDR3 is 18 amino acids long. V gave up 1 base and J gave up 6 bases, with 22 bases separating them. Germline loops: CDR1 SNHLY, CDR2 FYNNEI. CDR3 bases: TGTGCCAGCAGTGAAGGGGGGGACTGGCAGGGAGAGAGTCAGCCCCAGCATTTT. Its translation is CASSEGGDWQGESQPQHF.

V usage is TRBV14 and J usage is TRBJ2-5; D is unresolved. The CDR3 extends over 14 amino acids. Trimming took off 4 bases at V and 5 bases at J, with 14 bases between the two ends. Germline CDR1 is SGHDN and CDR2 is FVKESK. In DNA form, the CDR3 reads TGTGCCAGCAGCCTCCTGACACGTGGGGAGACCCAGTACTTC. Translating it yields CASSLLTRGETQYF.